The clone carrying this TCR beta chain is a singleton in its sample. A much larger clone differs by one base, so this may be a read error. The sample originates from a study of T cells in Graves' hyperthyroidism and ophthalmopathy. RNA transcripts gave rise to amplified TCR beta CDR3 regions. The HTBI primer set drove a first-round RT-PCR of the TCR CDR3. TCRdb reprocessed the multiplex PCR reads with MiXCR, giving one entry per CDR3 protein. The sample includes about 610,000 distinct CDR3 sequences, roughly 14% seen only once; the top ten take around 4.5%. CDR1 is SNHLY, CDR2 FYNNEI, per germline. V was cut by 10 bases and J by 7 bases, with 20 bases left in between. The CDR3 contains 14 residues.

The chain is built from TRBV2 and TRBJ1-5; D may be TRBD1 (6 bases). The sequencing input was blood. The receptor's source is a woman aged 35 to 49 with Graves' ophthalmopathy. Here the CDR3 reads CANRDSLGGQPQHF. CDR3 nucleotide sequence: TGTGCCAACAGAGACAGTCTAGGGGGGCAGCCCCAGCATTTT.